This T cell receptor beta chain emerged from a study of human T cells and chemical hapten exposure. Trimming pared 6 bases from V and 0 bases from J, leaving 9 bases between. The CDR3 has 13 residues. Stated time point: pre-sensitization, week 0. Treatment indicated: therapeutic diphenylcyclopropenone sensitization with weekly scalp DPC. Separate cDNA molecules received unique molecular identifiers, which the library attached to them. TCRdb reanalysed the RACE reads using MiXCR and keeps one entry per CDR3 protein. The sample lists fewer than 350,000 distinct CDR3 sequences, roughly 7.4% occurring once.

The material was whole blood, obtained in connection with sensitization to the hapten diphenylcyclopropenone (DPC). The J gene is TRBJ2-7, the V gene TRBV12-3 or TRBV12-4; a possible D gene is TRBD2 (6 bases). The receptor comes from a young man with alopecia areata. Some clones in this sample may be carry-over from other donors' samples. CDR3 loop: CASRPTSSYEQYF. For the CDR3, the DNA is TGTGCCAGCAGACCGACTAGCTCCTACGAGCAGTACTTC.